This TCR beta chain was identified during a study of CD8+CD57+ T cells in acquired aplastic anemia. Study-level background: The mean DNA yield obtained from sorted CD4+ and CD8+ cells came to about 3 ug.

An expansion of CD8+CD57+ cells by flow cytometry had been shown in patients chosen for sequencing. Severe acquired aplastic anemia was diagnosed in all patients. V lost 0 bases and J lost 5, with 11 bases in between. Germline CDR1 is SGDLS and CDR2 is YYNGEE. The CDR3 covers 14 residues. Using genomic DNA as the template, TCR beta VDJ and CDR3 profiling was carried out. One entry per CDR3 protein, called by TCRdb with MiXCR from the reads. The table has approximately 130,000 distinct CDR3 sequences, under 60% seen once. The clonotype comes from a human donor with aplastic anemia. V is TRBV9 and J is TRBJ2-5, with a tentative D call TRBD2 (7 bases). The sequenced material came from sorted CD4+, CD8+, or CD8+CD57+ T cells (not recorded which) from PBMCs. CDR3 in amino acids: CASSVGGGGETQYF. In DNA, the CDR3 is TGTGCCAGCAGCGTAGGGGGGGGCGGTGAGACCCAGTACTTC.